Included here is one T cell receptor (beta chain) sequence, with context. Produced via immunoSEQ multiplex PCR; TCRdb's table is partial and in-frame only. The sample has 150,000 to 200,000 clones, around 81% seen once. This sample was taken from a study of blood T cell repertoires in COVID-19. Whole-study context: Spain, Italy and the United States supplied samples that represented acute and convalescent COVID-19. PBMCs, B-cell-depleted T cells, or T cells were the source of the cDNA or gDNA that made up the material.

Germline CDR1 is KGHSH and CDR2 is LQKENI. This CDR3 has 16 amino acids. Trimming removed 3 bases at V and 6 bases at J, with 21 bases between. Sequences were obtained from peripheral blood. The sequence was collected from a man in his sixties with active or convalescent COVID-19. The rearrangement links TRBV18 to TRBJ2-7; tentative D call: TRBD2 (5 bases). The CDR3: CASSPSSGLYGSEQYF. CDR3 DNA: TGTGCCAGCTCACCCTCAAGCGGACTTTACGGCAGCGAGCAGTACTTC.